These 28 T cell receptor beta chains were all obtained from the same sample, sequenced in a study of cytomegalovirus exposure and HLA in healthy donors. Use of 60 Vbeta and 13 Jbeta primers characterized the PCR. Assay used: immunoSEQ multiplex PCR; TCRdb lists only in-frame clones, some missing. The table shows over 250,000 clones, with approximately 70% occurring only once. Sequencing was done on a sample of PBMCs. The receptors were sampled from a female donor in good health and CMV-seronegative.

This clone was observed a few times. J is TRBJ1-1 and V is TRBV28; D ambiguous. This CDR3 region has 12 residues. Germline CDR1 reads MDHEN; CDR2 reads SYDVKM. V dropped 5 bases and J dropped 9 bases, with 13 bases sitting between them. In DNA, the CDR3 is TGTGCCAGCAGTCCCCCTGAGCGGAAAGCTTTCTTT. It codes for CASSPPERKAFF.

This rearrangement joins TRBV7-2 to TRBJ1-1; TRBD1 agrees at 9 bases. Germline CDR1 reads SGHTA; CDR2 reads FQGNSA. The CDR3 length is 14 residues. The V segment lost 5 bases and the J segment 5 bases; nucleotides outside the gene matches: 6. The CDR3 DNA follows: TGTGCCAGCAGCCCAGGGACAGGGAGGACTGAAGCTTTCTTT. Translating gives CASSPGTGRTEAFF.

The V and J genes are TRBV6-4 and TRBJ1-1, with TRBD1 matching over 7 bases. CDR1 is MRHNA, CDR2 SNTAGT, per germline. The CDR3 extends over 14 amino acids. V lost 5 bases and J lost 7; bases outside the gene matches: 10. The CDR3 loop reads CASSKTGDRSEAFF. As DNA, the CDR3 is TGTGCCAGCAGTAAAACAGGGGATCGGAGTGAAGCTTTCTTT.

The chain combines TRBV15 with TRBJ2-5, with D perhaps matching TRBD2 (5 bases). V shed 3 bases and J shed 1 base, with 12 bases lying between them. The CDR3 is 15 residues long. Germline-derived CDR1 and CDR2 are LNHNV and YYDKDF (reference sequence). Here the CDR3 DNA reads TGTGCCACCAGCAGGAACTCCGGGGTCCAAGAGACCCAGTACTTC. Amino acid sequence: CATSRNSGVQETQYF.

This clone has only a few counts. The rearrangement joins TRBV6-5 to TRBJ1-4; D ambiguous. The CDR3 is 12 amino acids. The germline V gene has CDR1 MNHEY and CDR2 SVGAGI. Trimming took off 2 bases at V and 12 bases at J, with 10 bases between the two ends. The CDR3: CASSYRTGELFF. The CDR3 nucleotides are TGTGCCAGCAGTTACCGTACCGGTGAACTGTTTTTT.

CDR3 in DNA: TGTGCCAGCAGCCGGGACTCCATCAATGAGCAGTTCTTC. Translated: CASSRDSINEQFF. The V call is TRBV7-2, the J call TRBJ2-1; TRBD2 might be the D (6 bases). Germline CDR1 is SGHTA and CDR2 is FQGNSA. The CDR3 has 13 residues. The V end lost 5 bases, the J end lost 6 bases, and 11 bases lay between the germline ends. The whole variable domain, remainder taken from reference TRBV7-2 and TRBJ2-1, is GAGVSQSPSNKVTEKGKDVELRCDPISGHTALYWYRQSLGQGLEFLIYFQGNSAPDKSGLPSDRFSAERTGGSVSTLTIQRTQQEDSAVYLCASSRDSINEQFFGPGTRLTVL.

The chain is built from TRBV18 and TRBJ1-5, with 7 bases lining up with TRBD1. CDR1 and CDR2 (germline): KGHSH, LQKENI. The length of the CDR3 is 15 residues. The V segment lost 6 bases and the J segment 2 bases; nucleotides outside the gene matches: 7. The DNA for the CDR3 is TGTGCCAGCTCGCTAGGACAGGATGGCAATCAGCCCCAGCATTTT. Translated: CASSLGQDGNQPQHF. Complete variable domain (other parts from reference TRBV18 and TRBJ1-5): NAGVMQNPRHLVRRRGQEARLRCSPMKGHSHVYWYRQLPEEGLKFMVYLQKENIIDESGMPKERFSAEFPKEGPSILRIQQVVRGDSAAYFCASSLGQDGNQPQHFGDGTRLSIL.

The chain carries TRBV5-1 and TRBJ1-4, with 9 bases fitting TRBD1. Per the germline V gene, CDR1 is SGHRS and CDR2 is YFSETQ. V trimming: 7 bases; J trimming: 0 bases; junction bases outside the gene matches: 7. The length of the CDR3 is 16 residues. CDR3: CASRTGGLATNEKLFF. The CDR3 region has the DNA TGCGCCAGCCGAACAGGGGGCCTTGCAACTAATGAAAAACTGTTTTTT.

This clone was counted only a few times. J is TRBJ2-7 and V is TRBV5-1; 11 bases map to TRBD1. Germline-derived CDR1 and CDR2 are SGHRS and YFSETQ. V dropped 4 bases and J dropped 3; count of bases not matched to a gene: 6. This CDR3 contains 15 residues. The CDR3, as DNA: TGCGCCAGCAGCCCCGGGGGGACAGGGGGCTACGAGCAGTACTTC. It specifies CASSPGGTGGYEQYF.

This rearrangement joins TRBV2 to TRBJ1-4, with TRBD1 matching 7 bases. Germline V CDR1 and CDR2: SNHLY, FYNNEI. The CDR3 contains 14 residues. J lost 0 bases, V lost 7 bases, and 2 bases had no gene match. The CDR3 DNA follows: TGTGCCAGCAAAGGGGGCACAACTAATGAAAAACTGTTTTTT. Translated: CASKGGTTNEKLFF.

Only a few counts were recorded for this clone. This is likely a read error, given that the CDR3 carries no conserved phenylalanine or tryptophan at its end. The DNA is omitted, as the CDR3 cannot be located on it reliably, and the CDR3 follows TCRdb's listing. The J gene is TRBJ2-3, the V gene TRBV18; TRBD1 was called by the table and not checked on the DNA. The CDR3 comprises 11 residues, both ends counted. Germline V CDR1 and CDR2: KGHSH, LQKENI. CDR3 sequence: CASSPSVGADL.

This clone was found a few times. The rearrangement joins TRBV6-5 to TRBJ2-7; weak D call: TRBD1 (5 bases). There are 15 residues in the CDR3. Germline CDR1 MNHEY, CDR2 SVGAGI. Trimming stripped 3 bases from V and 0 bases from J, with 12 bases between. The CDR3: CASSYRRESSYEQYF. The CDR3, as DNA: TGTGCCAGCAGTTATCGCAGGGAAAGCTCCTACGAGCAGTACTTC.

V and J are TRBV13 and TRBJ2-7, with D maybe TRBD1 (6 bases). The CDR3 is made up of 13 amino acids. V was clipped by 5 bases and J by 6 bases, with 14 bases between them. Germline lookup yields CDR1 PRHDT and CDR2 FYEKMQ (reference sequence). The CDR3: CASSPSRGLEQYF. In DNA, the CDR3 is TGTGCCAGCAGCCCGTCCAGGGGTCTCGAGCAGTACTTC. Filled out from reference TRBV13 and TRBJ2-7, the complete variable domain reads AAGVIQSPRHLIKEKRETATLKCYPIPRHDTVYWYQQGPGQDPQFLISFYEKMQSDKGSIPDRFSAQQFSDYHSELNMSSLELGDSALYFCASSPSRGLEQYFGPGTRLTVT.

The V gene is TRBV2, the J gene TRBJ2-7, with 8 bases aligning to TRBD2. The germline V gene encodes CDR1 SNHLY and CDR2 FYNNEI. This CDR3 contains 16 residues. V trimming: 3 bases; J trimming: 4 bases; junction bases outside the gene matches: 11. In DNA form, the CDR3 reads TGTGCCAGCAGTGAGTTGGCTCCAGCGGGAGTTTACGAGCAGTACTTC. This codes for CASSELAPAGVYEQYF.

V is TRBV7-9 and J is TRBJ1-2; no firm D call. The V gene's germline CDR1 is SEHNR and CDR2 FQNEAQ (reference sequence). V was shortened by 7 bases and J by 4 bases, with 13 bases between the two germline ends. This CDR3 region has 13 residues. DNA of the CDR3: TGTGCCAGCACCCGGGTACGGCCCTATGGCTACACCTTC. This encodes CASTRVRPYGYTF.

The chain has TRBV19 and TRBJ2-7, with TRBD1 identical over 8 bases. V trimming: 5 bases; J trimming: 6 bases; junction bases outside the gene matches: 9. Germline loops: CDR1 LNHDA, CDR2 SQIVND (reference sequence). There are 14 residues in the CDR3. CDR3 loop: CASSPGQGAREQYF. As DNA, the CDR3 is TGTGCCAGTAGTCCAGGACAGGGAGCCCGCGAGCAGTACTTC.

J is TRBJ1-2 and V is TRBV19; TRBD1 matches 7 bases. The CDR3 extends over 14 amino acids. Germline V gives CDR1 LNHDA, CDR2 SQIVND (reference sequence). The V gene end was trimmed by 5 bases and the J gene end by 3 bases; junction bases not matched to a gene: 6. The CDR3 DNA reads TGTGCCAGTAGTCCTACAGGGGTCGACTATGGCTACACCTTC. It codes for CASSPTGVDYGYTF.

The chain combines TRBV5-5 with TRBJ1-1, with a weak D call TRBD1 (5 bases). V shed 2 bases and J shed 2 bases, with 7 bases lying between them. Looked up from germline, CDR1 is SGHKS and CDR2 is YYEKEE (reference sequence). CDR3 length equals 13 residues. The CDR3 loop is CASSLGDNTEAFF. The CDR3 DNA follows: TGTGCCAGCAGCTTAGGGGATAACACTGAAGCTTTCTTT.

The chain couples TRBV21-1 to TRBJ1-1; TRBD1, the table's D call, was not compared with the DNA. TRBV21-1 is classified as a pseudogene. CDR3 length: 17 amino acids. For the CDR3, the DNA is TGTGCCAGCAGCAAAGGGTCCCGACAGGGGGCGAACACTGAAGCTTTCTTT. Translation: CASSKGSRQGANTEAFF.

The V gene is TRBV29-1, the J gene TRBJ2-7, with 14 bases identical to TRBD2. The trim removed 4 bases at V and 2 bases at J, leaving 7 bases unmatched. The CDR3 sequence is 16 residues long. The germline V gene has CDR1 SQVTM and CDR2 ANQGSEA. The CDR3 loop is CSVAGLAGGLTYEQYF. CDR3 nucleotide sequence: TGCAGCGTTGCCGGACTAGCGGGAGGATTAACCTACGAGCAGTACTTC.

The chain employs TRBV9 and TRBJ2-3; 9 bases are a match to TRBD2. This CDR3 contains 15 residues. Trimming cost V 4 bases and J 4 bases; bases outside gene matches: 7. The germline V gene encodes CDR1 SGDLS and CDR2 YYNGEE. The CDR3 spells CASSPSGIASDTQYF. The CDR3 DNA reads as TGTGCCAGCAGCCCTAGCGGGATAGCCTCAGATACGCAGTATTTT.

The genes are TRBV7-9 and TRBJ1-1, with TRBD1 matching over 7 bases. The CDR3 extends over 14 amino acids. V lost 8 bases to trimming and J lost 1 base; unmatched junction nucleotides: 7. The germline CDR1 and CDR2 sequences are SEHNR and FQNEAQ (reference sequence). Here the CDR3 reads CASLQGGWNTEAFF. CDR3 nucleotides: TGTGCCAGCCTGCAGGGGGGATGGAACACTGAAGCTTTCTTT.

The CDR3: CASSPRRGASYEQYF. CDR3 in DNA: TGTGCCAGCAGCCCTAGGAGGGGAGCTTCCTACGAGCAGTACTTC. The chain recombines TRBV11-3 with TRBJ2-7, with D possibly matching TRBD2 (6 bases). The CDR3 totals 15 residues. Germline V gives CDR1 SGHNT, CDR2 YENEEA. V was shortened by 5 bases and J by 1 base, with 15 bases between the two germline ends.

This clone was observed a handful of times. Different DNA sequences within this sample yield the same CDR3. This chain joins TRBV6-6 and TRBJ2-7, with 9 bases lining up with TRBD2. The ends lost 0 bases at V and 3 bases at J; junction bases unmatched: 3. This CDR3 is 15 amino acids long. Germline CDR1 and CDR2: MNHNY and SVGAGI (reference sequence). CDR3 loop: CASSYSRREGYEQYF. Here the CDR3 DNA reads TGTGCCAGCAGTTACTCCCGGCGGGAGGGCTACGAGCAGTACTTC.

The chain has TRBV5-8 and TRBJ2-7; tentatively, D is TRBD2 (5 bases). CDR1 and CDR2 (germline): SGHTS, YDEGEE. The CDR3 runs 12 residues. Deletions cut 2 bases from V and 6 bases from J, with 9 bases between. As DNA, the CDR3 is TGTGCCAGCAGCTTTCGGGAAGCCGAGCAGTACTTC. This encodes CASSFREAEQYF.

The rearrangement uses TRBV2 and TRBJ1-2, with TRBD1 matching over 8 bases. Germline loops: CDR1 SNHLY, CDR2 FYNNEI. J lost 8 bases, V lost 5 bases, and 10 bases had no gene match. The CDR3 has 14 amino acids. The CDR3 DNA follows: TGTGCCAGCAGTCGCCCGGACAGGGAGATGGGCTACACCTTC. Amino acid sequence: CASSRPDREMGYTF.

In its sample, this clone was seen a few times. The genes are TRBV4-1 and TRBJ1-4; TRBD1 matches 9 bases. There are 17 residues in the CDR3. Germline trimming cut 1 base from V and 8 bases from J; bases unmatched to any gene: 11. CDR1 MGHRA and CDR2 YSYEKL come from the germline V gene. DNA of the CDR3: TGCGCCAGCAGCCAAGCGACCGGGACAGGGACGGGAGAAAAACTGTTTTTT. Amino acids: CASSQATGTGTGEKLFF.

CDR3 nucleotides: TGTGCCAGTAGTATCAGAATAAACTATGGCTACACCTTC. Translating it yields CASSIRINYGYTF. V usage is TRBV19 and J usage is TRBJ1-2; D gene ambiguous. V lost 3 bases and J lost 2, with 7 bases in between. Germline CDR1 LNHDA, CDR2 SQIVND (reference sequence). The CDR3 runs to 13 residues.